The 5 T cell receptor beta chains below all came from one sample that was sequenced in a study of memory CD4+ T cells and cytomegalovirus serostatus. Single viable CD3+CD4+CD8-CD45RO+ cells were sorted as the memory CD4+ T cells. Profiled with immunoSEQ multiplex PCR; TCRdb holds only in-frame clones, not every one. The sample lists about 67,000 clones; 70% to 80% were seen once. The sequencing input was memory CD4+ T cells from blood. These receptor sequences come from an adult in good health and CMV-seropositive.

Here the CDR3 reads CAWSWQANYGYTF. The CDR3 coding sequence is TGTGCCTGGAGTTGGCAAGCTAACTATGGCTACACCTTC. The chain is built from TRBV30 and TRBJ1-2; D call uncertain. Germline V gene lookup returns CDR1 GTSNPN and CDR2 SVGIG (reference sequence). Trimming removed 2 bases at V and 0 bases at J, with 7 bases between. This CDR3 spans 13 amino acids.

The chain uses TRBV2 and TRBJ2-5, with a possible D match to TRBD2 (6 bases). The CDR3 is 14 amino acids. Looked up from germline, CDR1 is SNHLY and CDR2 is FYNNEI. Trimming pared 8 bases from V and 0 bases from J, leaving 13 bases between. CDR3 sequence (DNA): TGTGCCAGCGGTCCCAGGGACTACCAAGAGACCCAGTACTTC. Its translation: CASGPRDYQETQYF.

V usage is TRBV25-1 and J usage is TRBJ2-5, with 7 bases aligning to TRBD1. The CDR3 length is 14 residues. V lost 5 bases, J lost 4 bases, and 7 bases stayed unmatched. CDR1 is MGHDK, CDR2 SYGVNS, per germline. CDR3 amino acids: CASSSQGITETQYF. CDR3 DNA: TGTGCCAGCAGTTCACAGGGGATAACAGAGACCCAGTACTTC.

The V and J genes are TRBV10-3 and TRBJ1-2; 7 bases are a match to TRBD1. There are 14 residues in the CDR3. V was clipped by 7 bases and J by 4 bases; unmatched bases: 9. Germline V gives CDR1 ENHRY, CDR2 SYGVKD. CDR3 sequence (DNA): TGTGCCATCACCGAACCCGGGACAGCCTATGGCTACACCTTC. This sequence encodes CAITEPGTAYGYTF.

This CDR3 reads CASSEDSGRIETQYF. In DNA form, the CDR3 reads TGTGCCAGCAGTGAAGATAGCGGGAGAATAGAGACCCAGTACTTC. The rearrangement joins TRBV2 to TRBJ2-5, with 9 bases fitting TRBD2. The trim removed 1 base at V and 4 bases at J, leaving 4 bases unmatched. The CDR3 spans 15 residues. Germline V gene data show CDR1 as SNHLY and CDR2 as FYNNEI.